This T cell receptor (beta chain) derives from a study of CD8+ T cells in alopecia areata. Study summary: Tofacitinib therapy lasting 6 to 18 months was followed by 6 months off drug.

The study team obtained lesional scalp punch biopsies and peripheral blood from alopecia areata patients. Germline CDR1 reads PRHDT; CDR2 reads FYEKMQ (reference sequence). J lost 11 bases, V lost 3 bases, and 4 bases had no gene match. This CDR3 contains 12 residues. Sequencing relied on a cDNA template that was reverse transcribed from extracted RNA. Profiled with immunoSEQ multiplex PCR; TCRdb holds only in-frame clones, not every one. The sample records 250,000 or so clones, roughly two thirds being singletons. The sample consisted of CD4+ T cells sorted from blood, taken at week 0. This sequence was found in a human donor with alopecia areata. The chain has TRBV13 and TRBJ2-1, with 7 bases matching TRBD2. For the CDR3, the DNA is TGTGCCAGCAGCTTGGTGCGGGGGAAGCAGTTCTTC. Translating gives CASSLVRGKQFF.